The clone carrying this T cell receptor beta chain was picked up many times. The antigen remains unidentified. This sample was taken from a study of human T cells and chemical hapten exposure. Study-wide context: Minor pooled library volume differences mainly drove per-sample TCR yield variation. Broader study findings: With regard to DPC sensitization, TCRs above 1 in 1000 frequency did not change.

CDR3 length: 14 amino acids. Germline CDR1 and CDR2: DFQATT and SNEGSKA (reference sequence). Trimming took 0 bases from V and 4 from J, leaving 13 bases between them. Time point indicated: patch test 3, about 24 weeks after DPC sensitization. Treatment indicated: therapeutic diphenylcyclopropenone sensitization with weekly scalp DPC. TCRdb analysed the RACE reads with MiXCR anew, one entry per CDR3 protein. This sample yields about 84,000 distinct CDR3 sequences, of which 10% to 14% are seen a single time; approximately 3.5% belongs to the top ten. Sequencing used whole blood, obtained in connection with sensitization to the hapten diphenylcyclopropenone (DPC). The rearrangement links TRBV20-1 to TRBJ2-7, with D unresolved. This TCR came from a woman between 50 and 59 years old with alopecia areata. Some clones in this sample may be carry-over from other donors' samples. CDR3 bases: TGCAGTGCTAGAGATGCAACAGCGAAGTACGAGCAGTACTTC. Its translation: CSARDATAKYEQYF.